These 28 T cell receptor beta chains were all obtained from the same sample, sequenced in a study of somatic mutations in cytotoxic T cells in rheumatoid arthritis. TCRdb's table, derived via immunoSEQ multiplex PCR, lists solely in-frame clones and lacks some. The table includes approximately 33,000 clones, roughly four fifths detected once. The sequenced sample was CD8+ T cells sorted from blood. These receptor sequences come from a man between 35 and 55 years old in good health.

The chain uses TRBV19 and TRBJ2-1; tentative D call: TRBD2 (6 bases). CDR3 length: 14 residues. Germline CDR1 reads LNHDA; CDR2 reads SQIVND (reference sequence). The CDR3 protein is CATEGDPLHGEQFF. CDR3 DNA: TGTGCTACGGAGGGAGACCCCCTACACGGTGAGCAGTTCTTC.

This clone is medium-sized within its sample. This specimen includes other DNA sequences encoding the same CDR3. J is TRBJ2-7 and V is TRBV5-1; the D gene could be TRBD1 or TRBD2 (5 bases each). The CDR3 has 14 residues. Germline V CDR1 and CDR2: SGHRS, YFSETQ. V lost 4 bases and J lost 0, with 11 bases in between. The CDR3 sequence: CASSPGTLSYEQYF. The CDR3 DNA reads TGCGCCAGCAGCCCCGGGACCCTCTCCTACGAGCAGTACTTC.

This chain connects TRBV19 to TRBJ1-1, with unresolved D. The CDR3 contains 13 residues. The V and J ends lost 1 base and 5 bases respectively, with 8 bases between them. Germline lookup yields CDR1 LNHDA and CDR2 SQIVND (reference sequence). CDR3 nucleotides: TGTGCCAGTAGTATAGGTAAGAGGACTGAAGCTTTCTTT. It yields the protein CASSIGKRTEAFF.

This clone was found a few times. The V and J genes are TRBV27 and TRBJ1-1; D gene unclear. CDR3 length: 11 residues. Trimming stripped 2 bases from V and 5 bases from J, with 3 bases between. Germline V gene sequence: CDR1 MNHEY, CDR2 SMNVEV (reference sequence). The CDR3 loop reads CASSLETEAFF. In DNA, the CDR3 is TGTGCCAGCAGTTTAGAGACTGAAGCTTTCTTT.

The rearrangement links TRBV6-5 to TRBJ1-5; D call uncertain. The V and J ends lost 0 bases and 1 base respectively, with 1 base between them. CDR3 length equals 13 residues. CDR1 MNHEY and CDR2 SVGAGI come from the germline V gene. Here the CDR3 DNA reads TGTGCCAGCAGTTACTCAAGCAATCAGCCCCAGCATTTT. Translation: CASSYSSNQPQHF.

This chain uses TRBV27 with TRBJ1-6; D is unclear. The CDR3 has 12 residues. Trimming shortened V by 5 bases and J by 7 bases, and 6 bases separated the two germline ends. From germline, CDR1 is MNHEY and CDR2 SMNVEV (reference sequence). Here the CDR3 DNA reads TGTGCCAGCAGTCCGCCCAATTCACCCCTCCACTTT. This translates into CASSPPNSPLHF.

This sequence joins TRBV11-2 and TRBJ2-7, with TRBD2 matching over 7 bases. The CDR3 is 14 residues long. Unmatched junction bases numbered 3, after V lost 1 base and J lost 3 bases. In germline, CDR1 is SGHAT, CDR2 FQNNGV. The CDR3 DNA reads TGTGCCAGCAGCTTAGGAGGGGAGGGCTACGAGCAGTACTTC. This sequence encodes CASSLGGEGYEQYF.

The rearrangement links TRBV7-9 to TRBJ1-1; TRBD1 matches at 9 bases. The germline CDR1 and CDR2 sequences are SEHNR and FQNEAQ (reference sequence). The CDR3 is made up of 15 amino acids. The V and J ends lost 5 bases and 1 base, in that order; junction bases with no gene match: 5. The CDR3 sequence: CASSEQGATNTEAFF. CDR3 nucleotides: TGTGCCAGCAGCGAACAGGGGGCGACGAACACTGAAGCTTTCTTT.

The count of this clone is one. The V gene is TRBV27, the J gene TRBJ2-7; TRBD1 matches at 8 bases. Germline V CDR1 and CDR2: MNHEY, SMNVEV (reference sequence). CDR3 length equals 14 residues. Losses at the gene ends were 4 bases for V and 5 bases for J; bases not matched to a gene: 7. The CDR3 region has the DNA TGTGCCAGCAGTTCAGGGGGCCCTCCGAACGAGCAGTACTTC. It specifies CASSSGGPPNEQYF.

This clone was picked up a small number of times. The rearrangement uses TRBV7-9 and TRBJ1-2; D remains ambiguous. V was trimmed by 4 bases and J by 0 bases, leaving 9 bases between them. This CDR3 region has 14 residues. Germline V gene sequence: CDR1 SEHNR, CDR2 FQNEAQ (reference sequence). CDR3 in amino acids: CASSSPTANYGYTF. The DNA of the CDR3 is TGTGCCAGCAGCTCCCCTACAGCTAACTATGGCTACACCTTC.

The gene calls are TRBV28 and TRBJ2-3, with TRBD1 matching over 10 bases. The length of the CDR3 is 16 residues. J was trimmed by 3 bases and V by 5 bases; bases with no gene match: 8. Germline loops: CDR1 MDHEN, CDR2 SYDVKM. CDR3 in amino acids: CASSLFGQGETDTQYF. The DNA for the CDR3 is TGTGCCAGCAGTCTATTTGGACAGGGGGAAACAGATACGCAGTATTTT.

V and J are TRBV27 and TRBJ1-1; D gene ambiguous. Trimming removed 2 bases from V and 0 bases from J, with 7 bases in between. CDR1 is MNHEY and CDR2 is SMNVEV in the germline V gene (reference sequence). This CDR3 has 14 amino acids. The CDR3 reads CASSLTVLNTEAFF. The CDR3 DNA sequence: TGTGCCAGCAGTTTAACGGTCCTGAACACTGAAGCTTTCTTT.

V gene TRBV7-2 combines with J gene TRBJ2-1; D is unresolved. Trimming removed 3 bases from V and 7 bases from J, with 19 bases in between. The CDR3 runs 16 residues. Germline V gives CDR1 SGHTA, CDR2 FQGNSA. The CDR3 DNA follows: TGTGCCAGCAGCTTCTATCAAGGTATTGGGATGAATGAGCAGTTCTTC. Translating gives CASSFYQGIGMNEQFF.

CDR3 protein: CASSLENLAKNIQYF. CDR3 DNA: TGTGCCAGCAGCTTAGAAAACTTAGCCAAAAACATTCAGTACTTC. This chain connects TRBV7-2 to TRBJ2-4; D gene ambiguous. With 1 base removed from V and 0 bases from J, the gap between germline ends came to 7 bases. This CDR3 has 15 amino acids. CDR1 SGHTA and CDR2 FQGNSA come from the germline V gene. Based on the CDR3 plus reference TRBV7-2 and TRBJ2-4, the full variable domain is GAGVSQSPSNKVTEKGKDVELRCDPISGHTALYWYRQSLGQGLEFLIYFQGNSAPDKSGLPSDRFSAERTGGSVSTLTIQRTQQEDSAVYLCASSLENLAKNIQYFGAGTRLSVL.

This clone was counted between two and nine times. This chain uses TRBV6-4 with TRBJ2-3; TRBD1 aligns across 8 bases. CDR1 MRHNA and CDR2 SNTAGT come from the germline V gene. Losses at the gene ends were 0 bases for V and 4 bases for J; bases not matched to a gene: 0. The CDR3 is 14 residues long. The CDR3 reads CASSDSTGADTQYF. CDR3 DNA sequence: TGTGCCAGCAGTGACTCGACAGGGGCAGATACGCAGTATTTT.

This clone has more than one count but fewer than ten. The chain links TRBV2 to TRBJ1-1, with a tentative D call TRBD1 (5 bases). The germline CDR1 and CDR2 sequences are SNHLY and FYNNEI. The CDR3 spans 15 residues. The ends were cut back, 3 bases at V and 4 bases at J, with 15 bases in the middle. CDR3 loop: CASSDRDLWGTEAFF. Here the CDR3 DNA reads TGTGCCAGCAGTGACAGGGACCTGTGGGGCACTGAAGCTTTCTTT. Variable domain in full (rest from reference TRBV2 and TRBJ1-1): EPEVTQTPSHQVTQMGQEVILRCVPISNHLYFYWYRQILGQKVEFLVSFYNNEISEKSEIFDDQFSVERPDGSNFTLKIRSTKLEDSAMYFCASSDRDLWGTEAFFGQGTRLTVV.

The chain uses TRBV30 and TRBJ2-3; 10 bases map to TRBD2. V gave up 0 bases and J gave up 1 base; unmatched junction bases: 1. This CDR3 region has 15 residues. The V gene's germline CDR1 is GTSNPN and CDR2 SVGIG (reference sequence). Written as DNA, the CDR3 is TGTGCCTGGAGTGTAGGGACTAGCGGCACAGATACGCAGTATTTT. Its protein is CAWSVGTSGTDTQYF.

The chain links TRBV28 to TRBJ1-5; 8 bases fit TRBD1. Germline CDR1 is MDHEN and CDR2 is SYDVKM. Trimming cost V 3 bases and J 5 bases; bases outside gene matches: 6. The CDR3 is 15 residues long. In DNA, the CDR3 is TGTGCCAGCAGTTTCCGTCACAGGGGGGATCAGCCCCAGCATTTT. It is translated as CASSFRHRGDQPQHF.

J is TRBJ2-5 and V is TRBV29-1; a weak D match, TRBD2 (6 bases). This CDR3 has 12 amino acids. V was pared by 2 bases and J by 2 bases, with 6 bases between. Looked up from germline, CDR1 is SQVTM and CDR2 is ANQGSEA. The DNA of the CDR3 is TGCAGCGTTGAAAGCGGGCAAGAGACCCAGTACTTC. Translated, it gives CSVESGQETQYF.

This chain connects TRBV30 to TRBJ1-2; 10 bases line up with TRBD1. The CDR3 has 12 residues. CDR1 and CDR2 (germline): GTSNPN, SVGIG (reference sequence). With V trimmed by 5 bases and J by 8 bases, 5 bases remained unmatched. The CDR3, as DNA: TGTGCCTGGGAGACAGGGGGCCGGGGCTACACCTTC. Its translation: CAWETGGRGYTF.

The V gene is TRBV28, the J gene TRBJ1-5; no definite D call. Trimming took off 1 base at V and 1 base at J, with 8 bases between the two ends. The CDR3 has 15 residues. The germline V gene has CDR1 MDHEN and CDR2 SYDVKM. CDR3 region: CASSLSLGSNQPQHF. CDR3 coding DNA: TGTGCCAGCAGTTTATCCCTAGGGAGCAATCAGCCCCAGCATTTT.

This chain joins TRBV4-3 and TRBJ2-3, with D unresolved. V lost 0 bases to trimming and J lost 3 bases, with 13 bases between them. Germline values: CDR1 LGHNA, CDR2 YSLEER. The CDR3 is 16 residues long. CDR3 DNA: TGCGCCAGCAGCCAAGACCGACGGGTGGGGACAGATACGCAGTATTTT. Encoded protein: CASSQDRRVGTDTQYF.

This clone showed up just once. This sequence joins TRBV7-6 and TRBJ2-5, with D uncertain. Trimming cost V 1 base and J 0 bases, with 6 bases left between them. CDR3 length: 14 residues. Germline-derived CDR1 and CDR2 are SGHVS and FNYEAQ. CDR3 coding DNA: TGTGCCAGCAGCTTAGGGGTGTACCAAGAGACCCAGTACTTC. Its translation: CASSLGVYQETQYF.

The chain uses TRBV19 and TRBJ2-7; D gene uncertain. Trimming shortened V by 1 base and J by 6 bases, and 13 bases separated the two germline ends. Germline values: CDR1 LNHDA, CDR2 SQIVND (reference sequence). CDR3 length equals 14 residues. The CDR3 DNA reads as TGTGCCAGTAGTATAGGGGCTAGTGGTTTCGAGCAGTACTTC. Amino acids: CASSIGASGFEQYF.

This chain connects TRBV19 to TRBJ2-1; perhaps TRBD2 as D (5 bases). This CDR3 has 14 residues. Germline values: CDR1 LNHDA, CDR2 SQIVND (reference sequence). The V end lost 1 base, the J end lost 2 bases, and 6 bases lay between the germline ends. The CDR3 here is CASSIAGTYNEQFF. CDR3 DNA sequence: TGTGCCAGTAGTATAGCGGGAACCTACAATGAGCAGTTCTTC.

The V gene is TRBV5-1, the J gene TRBJ2-7, with D possibly TRBD2 on 6 matching bases. The germline V gene has CDR1 SGHRS and CDR2 YFSETQ. This CDR3 spans 15 amino acids. The V end lost 6 bases, the J end lost 0 bases, and 16 bases lay between the germline ends. The CDR3 nucleotides read TGCGCCAGCATGCGGGGCCAGGGAGGCTCCTACGAGCAGTACTTC. Protein product: CASMRGQGGSYEQYF.

V is TRBV7-9 and J is TRBJ2-2, with 8 bases fitting TRBD1. The V and J ends lost 5 bases and 6 bases, in that order; junction bases with no gene match: 8. The CDR3 spans 15 residues. Germline CDR1 and CDR2: SEHNR and FQNEAQ (reference sequence). Written as DNA, the CDR3 is TGTGCCAGCAGCGCGGGACAGGATTACGCCGGGGAGCTGTTTTTT. This gives the protein CASSAGQDYAGELFF.

The chain is built from TRBV2 and TRBJ2-2, with a tentative D call TRBD1 (6 bases). The CDR3 totals 15 residues. From germline, CDR1 is SNHLY and CDR2 FYNNEI. Trimming stripped 6 bases from V and 1 base from J, with 12 bases between. CDR3: CASSRTAKNTGELFF. CDR3 sequence (DNA): TGTGCCAGCAGCCGGACAGCGAAGAACACCGGGGAGCTGTTTTTT.